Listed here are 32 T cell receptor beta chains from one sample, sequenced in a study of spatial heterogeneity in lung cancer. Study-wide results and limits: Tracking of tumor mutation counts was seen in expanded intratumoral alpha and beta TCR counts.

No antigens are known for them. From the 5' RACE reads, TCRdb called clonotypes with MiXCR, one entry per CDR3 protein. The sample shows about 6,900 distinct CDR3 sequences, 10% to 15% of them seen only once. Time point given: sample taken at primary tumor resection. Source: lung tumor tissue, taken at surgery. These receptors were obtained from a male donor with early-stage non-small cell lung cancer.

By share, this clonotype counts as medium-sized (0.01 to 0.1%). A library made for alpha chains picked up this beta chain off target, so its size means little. CDR3 bases: TGTGCCTGGAGTGTTGGGGTACCGTCCTACGAGCAGTACTTC. Translated: CAWSVGVPSYEQYF. This chain connects TRBV30 to TRBJ2-7; D is ambiguous. Germline CDR1 and CDR2: GTSNPN and SVGIG (reference sequence). With 0 bases removed from V and 1 base from J, the gap between germline ends came to 10 bases. CDR3 length equals 14 residues.

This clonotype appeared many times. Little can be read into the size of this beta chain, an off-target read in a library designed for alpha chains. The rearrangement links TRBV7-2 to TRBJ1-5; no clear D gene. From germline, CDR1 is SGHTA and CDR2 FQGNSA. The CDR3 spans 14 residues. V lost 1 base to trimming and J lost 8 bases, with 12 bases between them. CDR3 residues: CASSLVTSREPQHF. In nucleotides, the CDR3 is TGTGCCAGCAGCTTAGTTACTAGTCGGGAGCCCCAGCATTTT.

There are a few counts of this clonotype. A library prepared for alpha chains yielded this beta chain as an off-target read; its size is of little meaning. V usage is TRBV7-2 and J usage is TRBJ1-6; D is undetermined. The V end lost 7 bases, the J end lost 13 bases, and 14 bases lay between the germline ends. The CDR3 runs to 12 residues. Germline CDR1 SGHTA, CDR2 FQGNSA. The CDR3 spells CASTLDLGPLHF. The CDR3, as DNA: TGTGCCAGCACCCTGGACCTAGGGCCCCTCCACTTT.

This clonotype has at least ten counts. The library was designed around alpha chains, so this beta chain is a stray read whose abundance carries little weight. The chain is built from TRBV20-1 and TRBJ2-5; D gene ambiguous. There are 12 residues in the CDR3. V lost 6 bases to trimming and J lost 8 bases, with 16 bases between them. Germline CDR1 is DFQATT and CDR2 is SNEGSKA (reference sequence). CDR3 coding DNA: TGCAGTGCCCCCATTTTCGATAAAACCCAGTACTTC. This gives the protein CSAPIFDKTQYF.

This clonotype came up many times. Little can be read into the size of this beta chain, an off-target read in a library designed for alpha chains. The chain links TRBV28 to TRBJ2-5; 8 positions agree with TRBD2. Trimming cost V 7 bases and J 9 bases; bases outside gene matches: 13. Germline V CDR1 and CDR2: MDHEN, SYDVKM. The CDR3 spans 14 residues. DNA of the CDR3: TGTGCCAGCATACCAGGACTAGCTCCTGAAGCCCAGTACTTC. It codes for CASIPGLAPEAQYF.

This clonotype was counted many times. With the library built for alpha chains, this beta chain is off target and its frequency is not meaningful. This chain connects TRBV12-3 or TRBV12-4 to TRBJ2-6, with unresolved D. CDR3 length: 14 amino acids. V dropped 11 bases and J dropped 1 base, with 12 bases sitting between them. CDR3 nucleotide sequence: TGTGCCTGTTTTGACCCATCTGGGGCCAACGTCCTGACTTTC. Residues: CACFDPSGANVLTF.

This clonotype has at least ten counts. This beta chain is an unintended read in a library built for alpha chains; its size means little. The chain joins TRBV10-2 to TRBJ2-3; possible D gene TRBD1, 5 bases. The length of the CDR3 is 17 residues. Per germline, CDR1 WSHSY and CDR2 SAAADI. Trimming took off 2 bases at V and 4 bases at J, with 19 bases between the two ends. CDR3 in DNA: TGCGCCAGCAGTGAGGCGACTGGCTCCTGGGGCGCAGATACGCAGTATTTT. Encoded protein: CASSEATGSWGADTQYF.

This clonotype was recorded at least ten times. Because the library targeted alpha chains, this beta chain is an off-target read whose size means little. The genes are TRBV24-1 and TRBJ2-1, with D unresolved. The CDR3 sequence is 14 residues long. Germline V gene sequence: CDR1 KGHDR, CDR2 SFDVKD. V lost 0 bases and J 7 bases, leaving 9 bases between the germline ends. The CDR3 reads CATSDLEWRNEQFF. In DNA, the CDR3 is TGTGCCACCAGTGATTTGGAATGGCGGAATGAGCAGTTCTTC.

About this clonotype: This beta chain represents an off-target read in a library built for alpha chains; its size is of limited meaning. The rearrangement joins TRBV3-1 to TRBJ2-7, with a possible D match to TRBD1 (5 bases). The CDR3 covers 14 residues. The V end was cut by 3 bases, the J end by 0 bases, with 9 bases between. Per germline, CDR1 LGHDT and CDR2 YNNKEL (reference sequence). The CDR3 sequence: CASSHGHLSYEQYF. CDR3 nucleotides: TGTGCCAGCAGCCATGGACACCTCTCCTACGAGCAGTACTTC.

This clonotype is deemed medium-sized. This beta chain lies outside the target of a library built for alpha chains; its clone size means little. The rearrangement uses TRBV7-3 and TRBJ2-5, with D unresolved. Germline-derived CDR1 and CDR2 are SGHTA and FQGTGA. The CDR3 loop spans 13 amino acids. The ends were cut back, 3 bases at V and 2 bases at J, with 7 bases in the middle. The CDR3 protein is CASSLGGQETQYF. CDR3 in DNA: TGTGCCAGCAGCTTGGGCGGTCAAGAGACCCAGTACTTC. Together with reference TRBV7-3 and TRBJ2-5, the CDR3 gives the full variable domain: GAGVSQTPSNKVTEKGKYVELRCDPISGHTALYWYRQSLGQGPEFLIYFQGTGAADDSGLPNDRFFAVRPEGSVSTLKIQRTERGDSAVYLCASSLGGQETQYFGPGTRLLVL.

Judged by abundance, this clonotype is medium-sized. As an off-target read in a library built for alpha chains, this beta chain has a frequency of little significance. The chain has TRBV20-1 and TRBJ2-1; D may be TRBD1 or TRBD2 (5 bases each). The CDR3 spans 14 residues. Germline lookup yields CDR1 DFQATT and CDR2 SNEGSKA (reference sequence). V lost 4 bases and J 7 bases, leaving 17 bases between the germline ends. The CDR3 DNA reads TGCAGTGCTACCGGGACCCGGGTCGGGAATGAGCAGTTCTTC. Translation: CSATGTRVGNEQFF.

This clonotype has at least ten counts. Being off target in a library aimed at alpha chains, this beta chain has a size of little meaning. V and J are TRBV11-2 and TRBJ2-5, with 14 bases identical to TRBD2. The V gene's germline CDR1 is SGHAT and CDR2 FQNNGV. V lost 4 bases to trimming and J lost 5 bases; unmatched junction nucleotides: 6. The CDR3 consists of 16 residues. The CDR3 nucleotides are TGTGCCAGCAGCTATAGTGGGACTAGCGGGAGCGAGACCCAGTACTTC. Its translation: CASSYSGTSGSETQYF.

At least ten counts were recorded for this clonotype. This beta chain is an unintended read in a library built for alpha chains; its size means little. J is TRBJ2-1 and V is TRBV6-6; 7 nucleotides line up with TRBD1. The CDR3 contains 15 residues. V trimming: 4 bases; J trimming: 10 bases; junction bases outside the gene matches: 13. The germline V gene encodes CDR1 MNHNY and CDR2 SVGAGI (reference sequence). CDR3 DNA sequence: TGTGCCAGCAGTTCTTTGACAGGGTTGAGTGGCGAGCAGTTCTTC. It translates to CASSSLTGLSGEQFF.

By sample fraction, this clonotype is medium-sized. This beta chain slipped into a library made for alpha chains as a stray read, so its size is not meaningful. The CDR3 DNA reads TGTGCCAGCAGTTATAAATGGATAGGGTTAGCAGATACGCAGTATTTT. Translating it yields CASSYKWIGLADTQYF. The V call is TRBV6-1, the J call TRBJ2-3; D gene unclear. The CDR3 sequence is 16 residues long. Germline assignment: CDR1 MNHNS and CDR2 SASEGT. V gave up 5 bases and J gave up 4 bases, with 19 bases separating them.

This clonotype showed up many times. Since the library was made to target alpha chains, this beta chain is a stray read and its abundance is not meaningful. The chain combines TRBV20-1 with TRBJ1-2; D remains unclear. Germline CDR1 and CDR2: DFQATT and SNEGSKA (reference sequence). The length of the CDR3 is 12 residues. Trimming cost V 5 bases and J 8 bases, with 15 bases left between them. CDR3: CSAQNRVKGYTF. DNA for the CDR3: TGCAGTGCTCAGAACCGGGTTAAGGGCTACACCTTC.

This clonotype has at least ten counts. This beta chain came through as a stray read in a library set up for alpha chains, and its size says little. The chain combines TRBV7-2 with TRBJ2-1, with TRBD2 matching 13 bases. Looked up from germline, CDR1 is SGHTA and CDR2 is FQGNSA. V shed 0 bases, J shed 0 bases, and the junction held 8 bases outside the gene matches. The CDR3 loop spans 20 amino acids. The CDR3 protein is CASSLARGLAGDSSYNEQFF. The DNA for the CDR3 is TGTGCCAGCAGCTTAGCAAGAGGACTAGCGGGAGACAGCTCCTACAATGAGCAGTTCTTC.

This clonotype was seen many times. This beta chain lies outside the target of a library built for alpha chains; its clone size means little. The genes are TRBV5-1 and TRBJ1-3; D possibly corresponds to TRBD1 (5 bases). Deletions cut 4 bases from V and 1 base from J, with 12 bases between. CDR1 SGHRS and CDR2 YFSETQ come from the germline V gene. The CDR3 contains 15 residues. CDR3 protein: CASSPMGVSGNTIYF. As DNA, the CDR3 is TGCGCCAGCAGCCCTATGGGGGTTTCTGGAAACACCATATATTTT. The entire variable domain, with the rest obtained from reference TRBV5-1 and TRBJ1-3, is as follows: KAGVTQTPRYLIKTRGQQVTLSCSPISGHRSVSWYQQTPGQGLQFLFEYFSETQRNKGNFPGRFSGRQFSNSRSEMNVSTLELGDSALYLCASSPMGVSGNTIYFGEGSWLTVV.

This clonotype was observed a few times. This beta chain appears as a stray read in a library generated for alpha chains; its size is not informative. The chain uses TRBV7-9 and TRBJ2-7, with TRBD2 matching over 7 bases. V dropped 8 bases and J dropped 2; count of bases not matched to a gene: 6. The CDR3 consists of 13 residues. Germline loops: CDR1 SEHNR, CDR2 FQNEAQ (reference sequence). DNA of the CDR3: TGTGCCAGCGAGGCTAGCGGAGCCTACGAGCAGTACTTC. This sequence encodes CASEASGAYEQYF. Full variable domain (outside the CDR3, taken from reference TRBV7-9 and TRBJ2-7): DTGVSQNPRHKITKRGQNVTFRCDPISEHNRLYWYRQTLGQGPEFLTYFQNEAQLEKSRLLSDRFSAERPKGSFSTLEIQRTEQGDSAMYLCASEASGAYEQYFGPGTRLTVT.

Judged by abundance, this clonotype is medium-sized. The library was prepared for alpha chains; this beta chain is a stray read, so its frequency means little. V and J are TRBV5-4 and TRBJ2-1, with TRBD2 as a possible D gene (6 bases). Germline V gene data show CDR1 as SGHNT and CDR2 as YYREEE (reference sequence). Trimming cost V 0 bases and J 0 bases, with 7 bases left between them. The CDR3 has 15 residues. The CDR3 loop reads CASSLAGVSYNEQFF. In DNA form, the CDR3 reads TGTGCCAGCAGCTTGGCGGGAGTCTCCTACAATGAGCAGTTCTTC.

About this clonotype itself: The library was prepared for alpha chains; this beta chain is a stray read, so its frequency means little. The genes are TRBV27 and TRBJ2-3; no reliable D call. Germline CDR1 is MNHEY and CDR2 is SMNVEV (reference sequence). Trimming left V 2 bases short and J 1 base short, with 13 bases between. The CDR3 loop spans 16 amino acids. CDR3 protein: CASSLARSWGTDTQYF. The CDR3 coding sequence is TGTGCCAGCAGTTTAGCGAGGTCCTGGGGCACAGATACGCAGTATTTT.

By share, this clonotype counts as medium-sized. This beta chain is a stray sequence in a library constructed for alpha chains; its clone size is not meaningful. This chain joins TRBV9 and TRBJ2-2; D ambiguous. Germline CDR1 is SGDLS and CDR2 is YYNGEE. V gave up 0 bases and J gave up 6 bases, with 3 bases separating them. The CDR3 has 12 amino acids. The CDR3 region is CASSVASGELFF. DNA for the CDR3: TGTGCCAGCAGCGTAGCTTCCGGGGAGCTGTTTTTT. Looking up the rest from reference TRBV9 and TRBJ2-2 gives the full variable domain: DSGVTQTPKHLITATGQRVTLRCSPRSGDLSVYWYQQSLDQGLQFLIQYYNGEERAKGNILERFSAQQFPDLHSELNLSSLELGDSALYFCASSVASGELFFGEGSRLTVL.

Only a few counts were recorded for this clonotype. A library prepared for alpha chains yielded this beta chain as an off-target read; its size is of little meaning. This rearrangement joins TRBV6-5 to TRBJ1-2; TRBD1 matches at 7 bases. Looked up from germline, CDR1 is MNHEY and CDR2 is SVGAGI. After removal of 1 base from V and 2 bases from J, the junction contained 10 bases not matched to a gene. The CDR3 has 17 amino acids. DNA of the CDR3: TGTGCCAGCAGTTACTTTCGCGGGACAGCTACGAACTATGGCTACACCTTC. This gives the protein CASSYFRGTATNYGYTF.

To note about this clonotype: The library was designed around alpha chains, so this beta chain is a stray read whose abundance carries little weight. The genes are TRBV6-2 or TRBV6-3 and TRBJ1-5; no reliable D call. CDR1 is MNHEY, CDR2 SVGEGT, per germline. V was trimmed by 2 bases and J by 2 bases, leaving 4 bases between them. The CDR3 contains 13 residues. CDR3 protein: CASSYVGNQPQHF. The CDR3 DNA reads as TGTGCCAGCAGTTACGTGGGCAATCAGCCCCAGCATTTT.

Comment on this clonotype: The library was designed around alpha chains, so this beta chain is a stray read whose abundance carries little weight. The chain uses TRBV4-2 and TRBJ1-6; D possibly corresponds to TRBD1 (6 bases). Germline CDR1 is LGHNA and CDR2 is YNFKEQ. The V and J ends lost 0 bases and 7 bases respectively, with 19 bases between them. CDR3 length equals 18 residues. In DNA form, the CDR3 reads TGTGCCAGCAGCCAAGAGAATGGACGAGGACAGATAAATTCACCCCTCCACTTT. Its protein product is CASSQENGRGQINSPLHF.

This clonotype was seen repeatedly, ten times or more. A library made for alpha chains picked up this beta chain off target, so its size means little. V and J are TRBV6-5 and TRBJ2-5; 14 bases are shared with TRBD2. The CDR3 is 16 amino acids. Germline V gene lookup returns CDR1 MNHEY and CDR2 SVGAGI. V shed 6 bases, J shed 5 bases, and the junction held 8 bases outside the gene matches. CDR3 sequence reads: CASSHGTSGSGETQYF. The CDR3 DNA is TGTGCCAGCAGCCACGGGACTAGCGGGAGTGGGGAGACCCAGTACTTC.

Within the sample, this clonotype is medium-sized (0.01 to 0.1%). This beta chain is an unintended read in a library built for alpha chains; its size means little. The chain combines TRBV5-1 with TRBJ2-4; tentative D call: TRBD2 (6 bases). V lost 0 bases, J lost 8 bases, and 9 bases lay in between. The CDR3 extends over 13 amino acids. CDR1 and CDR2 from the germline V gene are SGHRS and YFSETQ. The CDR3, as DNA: TGCGCCAGCAGCTTGGAGCGGGTAGACATTCAGTACTTC. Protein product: CASSLERVDIQYF.

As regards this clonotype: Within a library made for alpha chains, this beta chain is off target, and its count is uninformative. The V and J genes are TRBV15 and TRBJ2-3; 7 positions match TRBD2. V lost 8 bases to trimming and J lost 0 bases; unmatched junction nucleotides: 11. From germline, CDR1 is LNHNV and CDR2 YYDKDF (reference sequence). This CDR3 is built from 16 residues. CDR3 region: CATSPRGTISTDTQYF. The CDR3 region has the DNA TGTGCCACCTCCCCCCGGGGGACTATAAGCACAGATACGCAGTATTTT.

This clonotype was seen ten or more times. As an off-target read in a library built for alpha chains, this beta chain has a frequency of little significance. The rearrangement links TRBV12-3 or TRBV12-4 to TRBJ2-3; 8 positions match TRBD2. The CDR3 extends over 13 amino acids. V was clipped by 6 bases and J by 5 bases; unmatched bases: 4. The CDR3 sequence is CASRPTSVDTQYF. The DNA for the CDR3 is TGTGCCAGCAGACCGACTAGCGTAGATACGCAGTATTTT.

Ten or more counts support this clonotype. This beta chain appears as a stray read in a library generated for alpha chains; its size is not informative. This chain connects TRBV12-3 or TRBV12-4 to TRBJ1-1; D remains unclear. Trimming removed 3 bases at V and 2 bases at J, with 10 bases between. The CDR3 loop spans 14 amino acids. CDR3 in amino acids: CASSFGITNTEAFF. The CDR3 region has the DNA TGTGCCAGCAGTTTTGGGATTACCAACACTGAAGCTTTCTTT.

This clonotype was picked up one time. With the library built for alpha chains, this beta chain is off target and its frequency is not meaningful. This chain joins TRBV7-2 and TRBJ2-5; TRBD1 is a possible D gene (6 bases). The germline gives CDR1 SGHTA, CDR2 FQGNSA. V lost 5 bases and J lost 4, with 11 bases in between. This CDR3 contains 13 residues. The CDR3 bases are TGTGCCAGCAGCCCCGGACAGTTAGAGACCCAGTACTTC. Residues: CASSPGQLETQYF.

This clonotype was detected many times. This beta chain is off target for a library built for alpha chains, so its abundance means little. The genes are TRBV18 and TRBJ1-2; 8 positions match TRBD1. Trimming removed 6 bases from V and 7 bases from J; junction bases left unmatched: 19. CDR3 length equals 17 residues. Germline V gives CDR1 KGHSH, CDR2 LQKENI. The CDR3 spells CASSDVFPDRVSIGYTF. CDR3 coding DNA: TGTGCCAGCTCCGACGTCTTCCCGGACAGGGTGTCAATTGGCTACACCTTC.

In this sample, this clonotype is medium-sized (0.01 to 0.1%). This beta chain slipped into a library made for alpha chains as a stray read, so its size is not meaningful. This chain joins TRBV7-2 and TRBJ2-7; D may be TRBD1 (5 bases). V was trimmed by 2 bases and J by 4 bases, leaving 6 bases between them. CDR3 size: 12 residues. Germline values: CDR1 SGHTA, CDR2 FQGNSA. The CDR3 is CASSLSGYEQYF. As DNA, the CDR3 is TGTGCCAGCAGCTTATCAGGGTACGAGCAGTACTTC.